This T cell receptor beta chain was sequenced in a study of human T cells and chemical hapten exposure (TCRdb year 2021). Turning to the overall study: Libraries were pooled for sequencing, and per-sample TCR yields varied mainly because of small differences in library volumes within the pool. The study tracked peripheral blood TCR repertoire changes in vivo during primary and secondary sensitization to the hapten diphenylcyclopropenone (DPC) in alopecia patients. From each blood RNA sample, both TCR alpha and TCR beta chains were sequenced. The paper as a whole reports these results and caveats: Repeated subsampling changed both the strength of the expansion versus patch-test correlation and the threshold at which that correlation became significant. DPC sensitization did not change the number of TCRs with a frequency above 1 in 1000, and there was no evidence of changes in global repertoire structure.

This clonotype was observed at least ten times. Its antigen is currently not known. No base quality values were provided; no much bigger clone lies one nucleotide off. In the germline V gene, CDR1 corresponds to KGHSH and CDR2 to LQKENI. Trimming takes 6 bases off V and 8 bases off J; junction bases not matched to a gene: 9. The CDR3 has 14 amino acids, counting the end cysteine and phenylalanine. CDR3 DNA is the only sequence kept; it has 42 bases, read in frame from the first base. The library was made by 5' RACE. Instrument used: Illumina MiSeq. During library preparation, unique molecular identifiers were attached to individual cDNA molecules so that TCRs could be counted quantitatively and reproducibly. In the authors' own workflow: Samples had a median of roughly 100,000 TCRs, with a range from about 23,224 to 690,600. V, J and CDR3 annotation of the TCR reads was performed with the Decombinator software suite. For PS versus PT1 abundance plots, all samples were subsampled to the same number of TCRs (28,000). TCRs were defined as expanded if absent before sensitization and observed at least eight times at the 2-week time point. TCRdb's own reprocessing of the public reads used fastp at Q25 and MiXCR and kept productive beta chains. Rows are unified per CDR3 protein, each entry keeping the most common DNA and genes. What appears here as the V and J calls and clone size reflects TCRdb's work, not the paper's. This sample gives about 140,000 distinct CDR3 sequences in total; 4.1% of them show up just once. The ten largest account for 1.2% to 1.5% of the sample.

Total RNA was isolated from unfractionated whole blood collected in Tempus Blood RNA tubes. Roughly five healthy volunteers were used as TCR sequencing controls and were bled at day 0, 2 weeks and 6 weeks. The source is a female donor in good health. The receptor chain draws on TRBV18 and TRBJ1-4; TRBD1 matches 7 bases in the middle. The DNA is TGTGCCAGCTCCCCCACAGGGGATAACGAAAAACTGTTTTTT. Its translation reads: CASSPTGDNEKLFF.